This TCR beta chain stems from a study of identical twins. Study-wide results and caveats: Cord blood beta clonotypes that were abundant carried fewer insertions, and memory repertoires showed no such trend. An excess of low generation probability was shown by twin-shared out-of-frame alpha sequences.

The junction had 1 base not matched to a gene; V was cut back by 3 bases and J by 2 bases. The germline CDR1 and CDR2 sequences are DFQATT and SNEGSKA (reference sequence). The CDR3 sequence is 12 residues long. This clonotype has more than one count but fewer than ten. The antigen is not known. TCRdb reprocessed the 5' RACE reads via MiXCR and lists one record per CDR3 protein. In the table there are 200,000 to 250,000 distinct CDR3 sequences, roughly 13% of which are singletons. This sample was shared with a second study, whose subject was yellow fever vaccine responses in identical twins. In that study: After vaccination, twins' T cell response reportedly seemed partly convergent, partly personalized.

This sequence was found in a young woman in good health. Sequences were obtained from memory (CD45RO+) T cells sorted from blood. J is TRBJ2-7 and V is TRBV20-1; 7 positions agree with TRBD1. The CDR3 nucleotides are TGCAGTGCTAGGGGGACAGCCTACGAGCAGTACTTC. Its translation: CSARGTAYEQYF.